This is a list of T cell receptor beta chains from one sample in a study of blood T cells in healthy people across ages. TCRdb processed the 5' RACE reads anew with MiXCR; each CDR3 protein has one entry. The profile covers some 1,500,000 distinct CDR3 sequences, with roughly 43% appearing a single time and about 4.1% taken by the ten largest. Specimen: blood. These receptors were taken from a woman aged 18-29 years in good health. The CDR3 runs from the conserved cysteine through the conserved F or W. Each record gives: D gene, V gene, CDR3 length, J gene, clone size, CDR3 DNA, CDR3 protein. D genes are given only for firm matches. Not every row has a clone size; where given, it reads once, few, many or a size class.

TRBD1	TRBV20-1	13	TRBJ1-5	few	TGCAGTGCGATAGACAGGGTCAATCAGCCCCAGCATTTT	CSAIDRVNQPQHF
TRBD1	TRBV29-1	14	TRBJ1-2	.	TGCAGCGTAGTGGGACAGCGAAGTGACTATGGCTACACCTTC	CSVVGQRSDYGYTF
TRBD2	TRBV30	15	TRBJ2-7	few	TGTGCCTGGAGTGTCCTCAGCGGGAGTCTGGCCGAGCAGTACTTC	CAWSVLSGSLAEQYF
TRBD1	TRBV27	16	TRBJ2-5	.	TGTGCCAGCAGTTTAGCCGGGACAGGGGATAGAAAGACCCAGTACTTC	CASSLAGTGDRKTQYF
.	TRBV6-6	13	TRBJ2-3	.	TGTGCCAGCACGAGGGACGGCACAGATACGCAGTATTTT	CASTRDGTDTQYF
.	TRBV29-1	11	TRBJ2-7	few	TGCAGCGTCCGACTAGCCTACGAGCAGTACTTC	CSVRLAYEQYF
.	TRBV15	14	TRBJ2-7	.	TGTGCCACCACAACTTATAACGGGTACAATGAGCAGTACTTC	CATTTYNGYNEQYF
.	TRBV10-3	11	TRBJ1-2	.	TGTGCCATCACCGGGTACTATGGCTACATCTTC	CAITGYYGYIF
.	TRBV6-1	14	TRBJ1-4	.	TGTGCCAGCACCCAGAACACCGGTAATGAAAAACTGTTTTTT	CASTQNTGNEKLFF
TRBD2	TRBV6-2/TRBV6-3	14	TRBJ2-1	.	TGTGCCAGCAGTTATAGCGGGATCGGGAATGAGCAGTTCTTC	CASSYSGIGNEQFF
.	TRBV9	15	TRBJ1-2	few	TGTGCCAGCAGCACTGGGACGGTGGCTAACTATGGCTACACCTTC	CASSTGTVANYGYTF
.	TRBV4-2	13	TRBJ2-2	few	TGTGCCAGCAGCCAACTCGAGACCGGGGAGCTGTTTTTT	CASSQLETGELFF
TRBD1	TRBV7-3	17	TRBJ2-2	few	TGTGCCAGCAGCCTTTTGGTGGGACAGGGGGTGAGCGGGGAGCTGTTTTTT	CASSLLVGQGVSGELFF
TRBD1	TRBV7-2	17	TRBJ1-2	.	TGTGCCAGCAGCTTAGGCCCCGGGAGGGACAGTGGGGATGGCTACACCTTC	CASSLGPGRDSGDGYTF
.	TRBV7-2	16	TRBJ2-7	.	TGTGCCAGCAGCTTAGGCCTCAAGTTAAGCTCCTACGAGCAGTACTTC	CASSLGLKLSSYEQYF
.	TRBV6-2/TRBV6-3	12	TRBJ1-1	few	TGTGCCAGCAGCCAAAATCTGTTGGAAGCTTTCTTT	CASSQNLLEAFF
TRBD1	TRBV20-1	11	TRBJ1-1	.	TGCAGTGCACCCGGACAGGCTGAAGCTTTCTTT	CSAPGQAEAFF
.	TRBV20-1	13	TRBJ1-2	.	TGCAGTGCTAGGGTCAGGGAGGACTATGGCTACACCTTC	CSARVREDYGYTF
.	TRBV10-3	14	TRBJ1-3	.	TGTGCCATCACTGGACAGCCCTCCGGAAACACCATATATTTT	CAITGQPSGNTIYF
.	TRBV4-1	15	TRBJ2-3	.	TGCGCCAGCAGCCCAGTTTGGGGTGGCACAGATACGCAGTATTTT	CASSPVWGGTDTQYF
TRBD1	TRBV12-3/TRBV12-4	18	TRBJ1-4	.	TGTGCCAGCAGTTTTCCTAGGGGACAGGGGAAGACTAATGAAAAACTGTTTTTT	CASSFPRGQGKTNEKLFF
TRBD1	TRBV7-2	14	TRBJ1-5	.	TGTGCCAGCAGGCAAACAGGGGTCAATCAGCCCCAGCATTTT	CASRQTGVNQPQHF
.	TRBV28	15	TRBJ1-1	.	TGTGCCAGCAGTACGGACAGATTGAGGGGCACTGAAGCTTTCTTT	CASSTDRLRGTEAFF
.	TRBV12-3/TRBV12-4	14	TRBJ2-7	.	TGTGCCAGCAGTTTAATAGCAGGAACACACGAGCAGTACTTC	CASSLIAGTHEQYF
.	TRBV11-2	12	TRBJ2-3	many	TGTGCCAGCTCACCAGGCCCAGATACGCAGTATTTT	CASSPGPDTQYF
.	TRBV20-1	11	TRBJ2-5	few	TGCAGTGAGAAGAGTCAAGAGACCCAGTACTTC	CSEKSQETQYF
TRBD2	TRBV4-3	14	TRBJ2-1	few	TGCGCCAGCAGCCCTAGCGGGAGAGTGAATGAGCAGTTCTTC	CASSPSGRVNEQFF
.	TRBV25-1	13	TRBJ2-7	few	TGTGCCAGCAAAGACAGATCCTACAATGAGCAGTACTTC	CASKDRSYNEQYF
TRBD1	TRBV4-1	15	TRBJ1-5	.	TGCGCCCGCAGCCAGGCAGACAGGGAGGTTCAGCCCCAGCATTTT	CARSQADREVQPQHF
.	TRBV6-2/TRBV6-3	16	TRBJ2-3	.	TGTGCCAGCAGTAGACCAACGAGCAGACCCACAGATACGCAGTATTTT	CASSRPTSRPTDTQYF
.	TRBV6-2/TRBV6-3	13	TRBJ2-7	.	TGTGCCAGCAGTAACCCGGGCCCACGGGAGCAGTACTTC	CASSNPGPREQYF
TRBD2	TRBV28	15	TRBJ2-1	few	TGTGCCAGCAGTCCACCGGGACTAGCGGTCTGGGAGCAGTTCTTC	CASSPPGLAVWEQFF
TRBD1	TRBV9	16	TRBJ2-1	few	TGTGCCAGAAGCCTCTCGGGACAGGGGAGGTACGATGAGCAGTTCTTC	CARSLSGQGRYDEQFF
.	TRBV4-3	17	TRBJ2-3	.	TGCGCCAGCAGCCGAACTTCAGGGTTATCGAGCACAGATACGCAGTATTTT	CASSRTSGLSSTDTQYF
TRBD2	TRBV7-2	15	TRBJ2-1	few	TGTGCCAGCAGCTTAGAACTAGCGGCCTACAATGAGCAGTTCTTC	CASSLELAAYNEQFF
.	TRBV5-1	14	TRBJ1-2	.	TGCGCCAGCAGCACCATAACAGGGAATGATGGCTACACCTTC	CASSTITGNDGYTF
TRBD2	TRBV6-5	15	TRBJ2-3	.	TGTGCCAGCATCAAACTAGCGGGAGGGGCAGATACGCAGTATTTT	CASIKLAGGADTQYF
.	TRBV20-1	13	TRBJ2-7	.	TGCAGTGCCAGCGACATAGACTCCTACGAGCAGTACTTC	CSASDIDSYEQYF
TRBD1	TRBV28	14	TRBJ1-4	.	TGTGCCAGCAGGCCGACAGGGTCAGAAGAAAAACTGTTTTTT	CASRPTGSEEKLFF
TRBD1	TRBV28	18	TRBJ1-1	.	TGTGCCAGCAGTCCGGCTGGGACAGTTTTACCCATGAACACTGAAGCTTTCTTT	CASSPAGTVLPMNTEAFF
TRBD2	TRBV6-5	18	TRBJ2-3	.	TGTGCCAGCAGTTACCTGGGGACTAGCGGGAGGGGAGCAGATACGCAGTATTTT	CASSYLGTSGRGADTQYF